What follows are 24 T cell receptor beta chains derived from one specimen sequenced in a study of vaccination effects on CD4 cells after COVID-19. Sequencing used immunoSEQ multiplex PCR; TCRdb keeps in-frame clones, though not all of them. The table records under 15,000 clones, over 60% of them present only once. Expansion with viral peptide pools was applied to antigen-specific CD4+ T cells by the ViraFEST assay prior to sequencing. CD4+ T cells were isolated after roughly nine days of culture. Sometime from March through December 2020, the person acquired a SARS-CoV-2 infection that PCR confirmed. Participants got two doses of BNT162b2 or mRNA-1273 vaccine. What these receptors recognize is not known. Source: CD4+ T cells from PBMCs cultured with SARS-CoV-2 spike peptides, taken after COVID-19 vaccination. These receptors originate from a human donor who had a prior SARS-CoV-2 infection.

The CDR3: CASSSILQGVGNQPQHF. In nucleotides, the CDR3 is TGTGCCAGTAGTTCTATTCTCCAGGGCGTAGGAAATCAGCCCCAGCATTTT. The V and J genes are TRBV19 and TRBJ1-5, with D perhaps matching TRBD1 (5 bases). The V gene's germline CDR1 is LNHDA and CDR2 SQIVND (reference sequence). The CDR3 is 17 amino acids. Trimming left V 5 bases short and J 4 bases short, with 21 bases between.

The V call is TRBV3-1 (or the pseudogene TRBV3-2), the J call TRBJ2-3; TRBD1 is a possible D gene (6 bases). The CDR3 spans 16 residues. The germline CDR1 and CDR2 sequences are LGHDT and YNNKEL (reference sequence). Trimming left V 1 base short and J 8 bases short, with 19 bases between. The CDR3 spells CASSQGWTVALGTQYF. In nucleotides, the CDR3 is TGTGCCAGCAGCCAAGGATGGACAGTGGCCCTGGGTACGCAGTATTTT.

The rearrangement uses TRBV12-5 and TRBJ1-6, with 7 positions matching TRBD1. CDR3 length: 17 residues. The V segment lost 0 bases and the J segment 8 bases; nucleotides outside the gene matches: 10. Germline CDR1 is LGHNT and CDR2 is FRNRAP. CDR3 sequence reads: CASGLVPPGQYYSPLHF. The CDR3 nucleotides read TGTGCTAGTGGTTTGGTACCACCGGGACAGTACTATTCACCCCTCCACTTT. The full variable domain, rest sourced from reference TRBV12-5 and TRBJ1-6, is DARVTQTPRHKVTEMGQEVTMRCQPILGHNTVFWYRQTMMQGLELLAYFRNRAPLDDSGMPKDRFSAEMPDATLATLKIQPSEPRDSAVYFCASGLVPPGQYYSPLHFGNGTRLTVT.

Concerning this clone: At one boundary the junction diverges from the germline segment, which might be a read error. This chain joins TRBV7-7 and TRBJ2-1; TRBD2 might be the D (5 bases). The CDR3 has 14 residues. Germline CDR1 reads SSHAT; CDR2 reads FNYEAQ (reference sequence). CDR3: CASSSSPGSNEQFF. CDR3 DNA sequence: TGTGCTAGCAGCTCATCACCGGGGAGTAATGAGCAGTTCTTC.

This chain links TRBV19 with TRBJ1-3; 7 bases are shared with TRBD1. The CDR3 consists of 14 residues. Unmatched junction bases numbered 5, after V lost 6 bases and J lost 3 bases. From germline, CDR1 is LNHDA and CDR2 SQIVND (reference sequence). The CDR3 DNA sequence: TGTGCCAGTAGCCGGGACAGTATTGGAAACACCATATATTTT. This sequence encodes CASSRDSIGNTIYF.

V gene TRBV2 combines with J gene TRBJ2-1; D is possibly TRBD2 (7 bases). The CDR3 is 17 amino acids. Trimming cost V 4 bases and J 4 bases, with 20 bases left between them. Germline V gene lookup returns CDR1 SNHLY and CDR2 FYNNEI. The CDR3 DNA follows: TGTGCCAGCAGTGCGGATCTGGGGGGGCCCGGTTACAATGAGCAGTTCTTC. Amino acids: CASSADLGGPGYNEQFF.

The chain recombines TRBV9 with TRBJ2-1; D gene ambiguous. Per germline, CDR1 SGDLS and CDR2 YYNGEE. V gave up 4 bases and J gave up 0 bases, with 8 bases separating them. CDR3 size: 14 residues. In nucleotides, the CDR3 is TGTGCCAGCAGCATCCAGAGCTCCTACAATGAGCAGTTCTTC. Amino acid sequence: CASSIQSSYNEQFF.

This chain links TRBV9 with TRBJ1-2; D is perhaps TRBD1 (6 bases). Germline loops: CDR1 SGDLS, CDR2 YYNGEE. The V and J ends lost 5 bases and 2 bases respectively, with 10 bases between them. The CDR3 is made up of 13 amino acids. The CDR3 here is CASRSDRNYGYTF. CDR3 nucleotide sequence: TGTGCCAGCAGATCGGACAGAAACTATGGCTACACCTTC.

J is TRBJ2-6 and V is TRBV7-3; D unresolved. The CDR3 is made up of 15 amino acids. Trimming cost V 2 bases and J 1 base, with 6 bases left between them. Germline V gene lookup returns CDR1 SGHTA and CDR2 FQGTGA. DNA of the CDR3: TGTGCCAGCAGCTTATTTGTATCTGGGGCCAACGTCCTGACTTTC. Translating gives CASSLFVSGANVLTF.

This clone ranks as hyperexpanded. The V and J genes are TRBV15 and TRBJ2-7, with D unclear. V dropped 4 bases and J dropped 6 bases, with 10 bases sitting between them. CDR3 length: 12 amino acids. CDR1 and CDR2 from the germline V gene are LNHNV and YYDKDF (reference sequence). CDR3 nucleotides: TGTGCCACCAGCACAAGGATGGGCGAGCAGTACTTC. Translated: CATSTRMGEQYF.

V gene TRBV7-9 combines with J gene TRBJ2-3; TRBD2 aligns across 7 bases. CDR3 length: 16 amino acids. J lost 0 bases, V lost 2 bases, and 5 bases had no gene match. CDR1 is SEHNR and CDR2 is FQNEAQ in the germline V gene (reference sequence). Written as DNA, the CDR3 is TGTGCCAGCAGCTTATGGTTAGCGGGTAGCACAGATACGCAGTATTTT. Translated: CASSLWLAGSTDTQYF.

This rearrangement joins TRBV11-2 to TRBJ1-1; D is possibly TRBD1 (5 bases). The V end lost 1 base, the J end lost 5 bases, and 14 bases lay between the germline ends. Germline CDR1 is SGHAT and CDR2 is FQNNGV. The CDR3 runs to 15 residues. The CDR3 sequence: CASSLGVGGRTEAFF. In DNA, the CDR3 is TGTGCCAGCAGCTTAGGGGTCGGGGGTCGGACTGAAGCTTTCTTT.

The gene calls are TRBV2 and TRBJ2-5; D uncertain. CDR1 and CDR2 from the germline V gene are SNHLY and FYNNEI. The CDR3 is made up of 12 amino acids. V was shortened by 5 bases and J by 5 bases, with 9 bases between the two germline ends. DNA of the CDR3: TGTGCCAGCAGTCTCGATGGGGAGACCCAGTACTTC. Encoded protein: CASSLDGETQYF.

The gene calls are TRBV19 and TRBJ1-4, with 9 nucleotides matching TRBD1. With 5 bases clipped from V and 5 bases from J, the junction kept 6 bases outside the gene matches. Looked up from germline, CDR1 is LNHDA and CDR2 is SQIVND (reference sequence). The CDR3 sequence is 15 residues long. The CDR3 bases are TGTGCCAGTAGTGCCCGGACAGGGGAGAATGAAAAACTGTTTTTT. Translated: CASSARTGENEKLFF.

The V and J genes are TRBV12-3 or TRBV12-4 and TRBJ2-3, with D uncertain. Trimming stripped 3 bases from V and 6 bases from J, with 4 bases between. CDR3 length: 11 residues. The CDR3 sequence is CASSFLDTQYF. CDR3 nucleotides: TGTGCCAGCAGTTTCCTGGATACGCAGTATTTT.

The rearrangement uses TRBV9 and TRBJ2-5; a weak D match, TRBD1 (6 bases). Between the trimmed V and J ends, which lost 0 bases and 5 bases, there was a span of 11 bases. The CDR3 is made up of 14 amino acids. CDR1 SGDLS and CDR2 YYNGEE come from the germline V gene. CDR3 in amino acids: CASSVGHRVETQYF. CDR3 nucleotide sequence: TGTGCCAGCAGCGTAGGGCACAGGGTCGAGACCCAGTACTTC.

This clone was observed once. The V call is TRBV30, the J call TRBJ1-5, with 8 nucleotides matching TRBD1. The CDR3 consists of 15 residues. The V and J ends lost 2 bases and 8 bases, in that order; junction bases with no gene match: 11. Germline CDR1 GTSNPN, CDR2 SVGIG (reference sequence). The DNA of the CDR3 is TGTGCCTGGAGTACCTTTACAGGGGGTGGTGAGCCCCAGCATTTT. It is translated as CAWSTFTGGGEPQHF.

The rearrangement links TRBV4-1 to TRBJ2-7, with 9 bases fitting TRBD2. Losses at the gene ends were 4 bases for V and 6 bases for J; bases not matched to a gene: 7. Germline CDR1 reads MGHRA; CDR2 reads YSYEKL. This CDR3 comprises 14 residues. CDR3 bases: TGCGCCAGCAGCCTTGCCGGGACTAGCCCCGAGCAGTACTTC. It translates to CASSLAGTSPEQYF.

This clone has more than one count but fewer than ten. The J gene is TRBJ2-7, the V gene TRBV5-5, with 10 bases fitting TRBD1. This CDR3 region has 16 residues. CDR1 and CDR2 (germline): SGHKS, YYEKEE (reference sequence). With V trimmed by 4 bases and J by 5 bases, 12 bases remained unmatched. CDR3 nucleotides: TGTGCCAGCAGCCCTCGCCCCGGGACAGGGGATCACGAGCAGTACTTC. This sequence encodes CASSPRPGTGDHEQYF.

V gene TRBV5-1 combines with J gene TRBJ2-2; D is ambiguous. Trimming took off 4 bases at V and 3 bases at J, with 10 bases between the two ends. Germline-derived CDR1 and CDR2 are SGHRS and YFSETQ. This CDR3 has 14 residues. The CDR3 bases are TGCGCCAGCAGCCCAACCCTCGACACCGGGGAGCTGTTTTTT. It encodes CASSPTLDTGELFF.

The CDR3 spells CASEREGSTDTQYF. Here the CDR3 DNA reads TGTGCCAGCGAGCGGGAGGGCAGCACAGATACGCAGTATTTT. The V call is TRBV2, the J call TRBJ2-3; TRBD2 aligns across 10 bases. The CDR3 has 14 amino acids. Germline CDR1 SNHLY, CDR2 FYNNEI. J lost 0 bases, V lost 8 bases, and 2 bases had no gene match.

This clone is judged medium-sized. V gene TRBV5-1 combines with J gene TRBJ2-7; 7 positions match TRBD2. The CDR3 runs 19 residues. Germline trimming cut 4 bases from V and 7 bases from J; bases unmatched to any gene: 26. Germline CDR1 is SGHRS and CDR2 is YFSETQ. CDR3 loop: CASSDVYGLGGPVLREQYF. The CDR3 DNA follows: TGCGCCAGCAGCGATGTTTACGGACTAGGCGGCCCCGTATTGAGGGAGCAGTACTTC.

J is TRBJ2-7 and V is TRBV27; 14 nucleotides agree with TRBD2. Per germline, CDR1 MNHEY and CDR2 SMNVEV (reference sequence). This CDR3 has 15 residues. J was trimmed by 4 bases and V by 5 bases; bases with no gene match: 4. This CDR3 reads CASSRLAGGGYEQYF. The DNA for the CDR3 is TGTGCCAGCAGTCGACTAGCGGGAGGGGGGTACGAGCAGTACTTC.

This rearrangement joins TRBV3-1 (or the pseudogene TRBV3-2) to TRBJ2-3, with 10 bases aligning to TRBD2. V lost 2 bases, J lost 2 bases, and 4 bases stayed unmatched. Germline loops: CDR1 LGHDT, CDR2 YNNKEL (reference sequence). This CDR3 is 16 amino acids long. The CDR3 DNA reads as TGTGCCAGCAGCCAAAATAGCGGGGGGACCACAGATACGCAGTATTTT. The encoded protein is CASSQNSGGTTDTQYF.